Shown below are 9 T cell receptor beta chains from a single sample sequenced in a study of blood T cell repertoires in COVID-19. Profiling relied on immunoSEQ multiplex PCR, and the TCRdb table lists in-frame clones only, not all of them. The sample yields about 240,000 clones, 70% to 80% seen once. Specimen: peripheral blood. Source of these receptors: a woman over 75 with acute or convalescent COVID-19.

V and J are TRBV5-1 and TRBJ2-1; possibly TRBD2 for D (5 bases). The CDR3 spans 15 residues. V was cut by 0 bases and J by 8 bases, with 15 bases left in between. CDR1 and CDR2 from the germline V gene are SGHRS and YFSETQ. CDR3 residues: CASSLEGAQIDEQFF. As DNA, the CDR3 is TGCGCCAGCAGCTTGGAGGGAGCACAGATAGATGAGCAGTTCTTC.

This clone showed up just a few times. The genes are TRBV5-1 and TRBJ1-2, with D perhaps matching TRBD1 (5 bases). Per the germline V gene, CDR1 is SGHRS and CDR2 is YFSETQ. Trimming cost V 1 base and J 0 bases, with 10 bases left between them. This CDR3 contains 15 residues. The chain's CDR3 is CASSLSGITNYGYTF. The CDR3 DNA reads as TGCGCCAGCAGCTTGTCAGGGATCACTAACTATGGCTACACCTTC.

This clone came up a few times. CDR3 amino acids: CASSEYPGREFNNEQFF. The CDR3 DNA is TGTGCCAGCAGTGAATACCCGGGCAGGGAATTTAACAATGAGCAGTTCTTC. The chain carries TRBV25-1 and TRBJ2-1; D is perhaps TRBD1 (5 bases). Germline-derived CDR1 and CDR2 are MGHDK and SYGVNS. The CDR3 runs to 17 residues. Trimming shortened V by 0 bases and J by 5 bases, and 17 bases separated the two germline ends.

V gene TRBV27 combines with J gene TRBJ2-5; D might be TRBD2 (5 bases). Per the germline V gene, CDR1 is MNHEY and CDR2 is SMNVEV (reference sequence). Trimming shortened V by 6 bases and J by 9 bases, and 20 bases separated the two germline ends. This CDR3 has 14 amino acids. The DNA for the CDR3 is TGTGCCAGCAGGCTGAGGACTGGAGTATCGGCCCAGTACTTC. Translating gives CASRLRTGVSAQYF.

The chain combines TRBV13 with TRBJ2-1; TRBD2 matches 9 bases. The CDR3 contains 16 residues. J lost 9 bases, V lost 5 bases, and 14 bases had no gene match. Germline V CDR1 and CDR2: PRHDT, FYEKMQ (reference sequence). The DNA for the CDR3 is TGTGCCAGCAGCCCACGGTCTGGCGGGAGGGCCGGTGAGCAGTTCTTC. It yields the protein CASSPRSGGRAGEQFF.

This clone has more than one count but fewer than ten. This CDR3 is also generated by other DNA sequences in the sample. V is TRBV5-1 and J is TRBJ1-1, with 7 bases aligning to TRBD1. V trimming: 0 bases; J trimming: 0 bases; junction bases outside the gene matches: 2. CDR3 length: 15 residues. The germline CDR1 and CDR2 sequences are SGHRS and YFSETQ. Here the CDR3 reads CASSLGTGLNTEAFF. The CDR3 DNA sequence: TGCGCCAGCAGCTTGGGGACAGGTTTGAACACTGAAGCTTTCTTT.

This CDR3 is CASSPSPGQGRNTIYF. CDR3 DNA: TGTGCCAGTAGTCCATCCCCGGGACAGGGACGGAACACCATATATTTT. V and J are TRBV19 and TRBJ1-3; TRBD1 matches 9 bases. The junction had 12 bases not matched to a gene; V was cut back by 5 bases and J by 7 bases. CDR1 and CDR2 from the germline V gene are LNHDA and SQIVND (reference sequence). The CDR3 spans 16 residues. Using reference TRBV19 and TRBJ1-3 for the parts outside the CDR3, the full variable domain is DGGITQSPKYLFRKEGQNVTLSCEQNLNHDAMYWYRQDPGQGLRLIYYSQIVNDFQKGDIAEGYSVSREKKESFPLTVTSAQKNPTAFYLCASSPSPGQGRNTIYFGEGSWLTVV.

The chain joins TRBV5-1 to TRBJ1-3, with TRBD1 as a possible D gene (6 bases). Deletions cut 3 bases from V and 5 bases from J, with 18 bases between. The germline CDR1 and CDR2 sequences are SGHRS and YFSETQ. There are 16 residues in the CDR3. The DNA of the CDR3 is TGCGCCAGCAGCTCGGGTGCTACAGGGTCAAGAAACACCATATATTTT. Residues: CASSSGATGSRNTIYF.

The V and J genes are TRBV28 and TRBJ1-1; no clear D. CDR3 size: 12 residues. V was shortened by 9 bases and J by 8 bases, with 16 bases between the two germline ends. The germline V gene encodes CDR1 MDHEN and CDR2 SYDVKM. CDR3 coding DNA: TGTGCCAGTTTTTCGGCGGGATTCGAAGCTTTCTTT. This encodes CASFSAGFEAFF. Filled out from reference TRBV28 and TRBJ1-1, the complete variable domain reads DVKVTQSSRYLVKRTGEKVFLECVQDMDHENMFWYRQDPGLGLRLIYFSYDVKMKEKGDIPEGYSVSREKKERFSLILESASTNQTSMYLCASFSAGFEAFFGQGTRLTVV.